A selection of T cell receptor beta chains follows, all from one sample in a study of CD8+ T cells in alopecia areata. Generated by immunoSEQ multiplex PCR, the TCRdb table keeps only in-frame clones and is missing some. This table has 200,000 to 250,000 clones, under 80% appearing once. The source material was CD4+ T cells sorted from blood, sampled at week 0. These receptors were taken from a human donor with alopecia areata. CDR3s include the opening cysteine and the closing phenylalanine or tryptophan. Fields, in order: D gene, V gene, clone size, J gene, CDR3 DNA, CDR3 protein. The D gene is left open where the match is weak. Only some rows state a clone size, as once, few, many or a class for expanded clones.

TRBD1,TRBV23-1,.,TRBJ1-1,TGCGCCAGCAGTCCCCGACAGGGTCGACGACCTGAAGCTTTCTTT,CASSPRQGRRPEAFF
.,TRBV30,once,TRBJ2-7,TGTGCCTGGACTACCGGCATCGAGCAGTACTTC,CAWTTGIEQYF
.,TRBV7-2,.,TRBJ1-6,TGTGCCAGCAGCTTGCCGCAGGCGGGTAATTCACCCCTCCACTTT,CASSLPQAGNSPLHF
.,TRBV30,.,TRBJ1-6,TGTGCCTGGAGTCCACCGTATCCGAATTCACCCCTCCACTTT,CAWSPPYPNSPLHF
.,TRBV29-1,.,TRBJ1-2,TGCAGCGTTGGATCAGGGGACTATGGCTACACCTTC,CSVGSGDYGYTF
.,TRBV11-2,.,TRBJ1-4,TGTGCCAGCAGCTTAGGAGGGTGGGAAAAACTGTTTTTT,CASSLGGWEKLFF
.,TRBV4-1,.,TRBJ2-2,TGCGCCAGCAGCCAAGACAGGGACACCGGGGAGCTGTTTTTT,CASSQDRDTGELFF
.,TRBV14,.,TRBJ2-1,TGTGCCAGCAGCCACCGATCCAGGGGACTGTTCGACAATGAGCAGTTCTTC,CASSHRSRGLFDNEQFF
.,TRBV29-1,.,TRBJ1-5,TGCAGCGTTGAAGATGGTCGTTTCCAGCATTTT,CSVEDGRFQHF
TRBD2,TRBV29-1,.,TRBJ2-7,TGCAGCGTTAGACCAGCGGGGGGTTTCGAGCAGTACTTC,CSVRPAGGFEQYF
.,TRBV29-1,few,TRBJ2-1,TGCAGCGTTGAGGTAGTGGGGGATGGTGAGCAGTTCTTC,CSVEVVGDGEQFF
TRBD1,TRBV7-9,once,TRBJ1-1,TGTGCCAGCAGCCCCTGGGACAGGGGATACACTGAAGCTTTCTTT,CASSPWDRGYTEAFF
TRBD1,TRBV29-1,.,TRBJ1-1,TGCAGCGTTGACGACAGGGGAGGGACTGAAGCTTTCTTT,CSVDDRGGTEAFF
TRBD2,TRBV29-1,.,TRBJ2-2,TGCAGCGTTGTGCCAGCGGGGGCGAACACCGGGGAGCTGTTTTTT,CSVVPAGANTGELFF
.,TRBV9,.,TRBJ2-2,TGTGCCAGCAGCGTAGTTTTGCAGGGCCTGAACACCGGGGAGCTGTTTTTT,CASSVVLQGLNTGELFF
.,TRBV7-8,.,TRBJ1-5,TGTGCCAGCAGTAGAGGGGCGACTAGAGATAGCAATCAGCCCCAGCATTTT,CASSRGATRDSNQPQHF
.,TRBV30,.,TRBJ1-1,TGTGCCTGTCGGGGACCCGGCGACACTGAAGCTTTCTTT,CACRGPGDTEAFF
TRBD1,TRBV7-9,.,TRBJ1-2,TGTGCCAGCAGCTCAACAGGGGTAGGCTACACCTTC,CASSSTGVGYTF
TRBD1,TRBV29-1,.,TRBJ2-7,TGCAGCGTTACCCGGACAGGAGGCTACGAGCAGTACTTC,CSVTRTGGYEQYF
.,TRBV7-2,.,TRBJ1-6,TGTGCCAGCAGCCCCACCGGAAACTCCTATAATTCACCCCTCCACTTT,CASSPTGNSYNSPLHF
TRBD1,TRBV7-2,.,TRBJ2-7,TGTGCCAGCAGCTCTTACAGGGGGACCAGCTACGAGCAGTACTTC,CASSSYRGTSYEQYF
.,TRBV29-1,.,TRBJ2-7,TGCAGCGGTAACCATACTTGTTCGGGCTACGAGCAGTACTTC,CSGNHTCSGYEQYF
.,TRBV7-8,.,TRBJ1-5,TGTGCCAGCAGCCCACAGGTGGGGGTCAATCAGCCCCAGCATTTT,CASSPQVGVNQPQHF
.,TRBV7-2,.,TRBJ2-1,TGTGCCAGCAGCTTAGCGGGGGCCCCATACAATGAGCAGTTCTTC,CASSLAGAPYNEQFF
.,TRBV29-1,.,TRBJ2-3,TGCAGCGTTGAAGATCACTCCAGGGTTAAGATGTTAAGGTATTTT,CSVEDHSRVKMLRYF
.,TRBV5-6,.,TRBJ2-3,TGTGCCAGCAGCGGAACCGGGCTTTCCCCTAGCACAGATACGCAGTATTTT,CASSGTGLSPSTDTQYF
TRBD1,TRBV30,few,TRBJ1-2,TGTGCCTGGAGAGGACAGGGTACCTATGGCTACACCTTC,CAWRGQGTYGYTF
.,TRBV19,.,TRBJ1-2,TGTGCCAGTACCGACGGACCTAACTATGGCTACACCTTC,CASTDGPNYGYTF
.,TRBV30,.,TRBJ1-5,TGTGCCTGGAGCGCCACTCATAGCAATCAGCCCCAGCATTTT,CAWSATHSNQPQHF
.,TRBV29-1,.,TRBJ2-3,TGCAGCGGCCTAGACAGAGATCCCACAGATACGCAGTATTTT,CSGLDRDPTDTQYF
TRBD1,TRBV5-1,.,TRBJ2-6,TGCGCCAGCCGGGACAGGGGATCTGGGGCCAACGTCCTGACTTTC,CASRDRGSGANVLTF
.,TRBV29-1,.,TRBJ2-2,TGCAGCGTTCTGGTCGTGGTAGACGGGGAGCTGTTTTTT,CSVLVVVDGELFF
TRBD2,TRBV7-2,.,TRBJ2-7,TGTGCCAGCAGCTTAGTAGCGGGCGGCTACGAGCAGTACTTC,CASSLVAGGYEQYF